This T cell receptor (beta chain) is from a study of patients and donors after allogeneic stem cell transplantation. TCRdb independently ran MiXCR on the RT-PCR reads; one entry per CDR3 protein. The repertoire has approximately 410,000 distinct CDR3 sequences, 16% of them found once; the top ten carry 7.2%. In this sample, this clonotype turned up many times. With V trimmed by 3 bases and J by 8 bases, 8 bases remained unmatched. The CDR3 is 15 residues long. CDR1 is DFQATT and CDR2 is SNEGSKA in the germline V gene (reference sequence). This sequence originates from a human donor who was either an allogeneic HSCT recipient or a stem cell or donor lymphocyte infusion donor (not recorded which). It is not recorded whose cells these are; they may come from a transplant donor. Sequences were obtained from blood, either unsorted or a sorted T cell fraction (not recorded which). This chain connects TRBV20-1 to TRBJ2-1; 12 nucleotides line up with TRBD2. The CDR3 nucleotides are TGCAGTGCTAGTCCGACTAGCGGGAGAGGTGATGAGCAGTTCTTC. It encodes CSASPTSGRGDEQFF.